These 5 T cell receptor beta chains share one sample of origin, sequenced in a study of shared clonotypes between healthy human individuals. The method was immunoSEQ multiplex PCR; TCRdb's version includes in-frame clones alone and lacks a portion of them. This table has about 610,000 clones, 97% appearing once. The sequenced material came from naive CD4+ T cells sorted from blood. Described subset: CD45RA+ positively selected. The receptors were sampled from a woman aged 25 to 39 in good health.

This clone showed up just once. The chain has TRBV5-5 and TRBJ2-7; maybe TRBD2 (5 bases). Germline values: CDR1 SGHKS, CDR2 YYEKEE (reference sequence). This CDR3 is 14 amino acids long. V gave up 4 bases and J gave up 3 bases, with 14 bases separating them. The CDR3 sequence is CASSDGGGIYEQYF. CDR3 in DNA: TGTGCCAGCAGCGACGGAGGTGGGATCTACGAGCAGTACTTC.

The chain employs TRBV5-6 and TRBJ2-7; 8 nucleotides agree with TRBD2. V lost 1 base and J lost 3; bases outside the gene matches: 6. The CDR3 is 15 amino acids. From germline, CDR1 is SGHDT and CDR2 YYEEEE. The CDR3: CASSLSLAGVYEQYF. CDR3 sequence (DNA): TGTGCCAGCAGCTTGAGCCTAGCGGGTGTCTACGAGCAGTACTTC.

As to this clone: At one boundary the junction diverges from the germline segment, which might be a read error. The chain combines TRBV7-6 with TRBJ1-1; no definite D call. CDR3 length: 12 residues. In germline, CDR1 is SGHVS, CDR2 FNYEAQ. The CDR3 sequence: CASSLAGTEALF. The CDR3 DNA is TGTGCCAGCAGCTTAGCAGGCACTGAAGCTCTCTTT.

The chain employs TRBV29-1 and TRBJ2-2, with D tentatively TRBD2 (6 bases). CDR1 and CDR2 from the germline V gene are SQVTM and ANQGSEA. Trimming removed 6 bases at V and 7 bases at J, with 12 bases between. The CDR3 loop spans 12 amino acids. CDR3 nucleotides: TGCAGCGTCTCGGGACTCGACGGGGAGCTGTTTTTT. It specifies CSVSGLDGELFF.

This clone was detected only once. The chain couples TRBV7-8 to TRBJ2-7; 7 nucleotides line up with TRBD2. CDR3 size: 13 residues. Germline V gives CDR1 SGHVS, CDR2 FQNEAQ. With V trimmed by 3 bases and J by 6 bases, 5 bases remained unmatched. Here the CDR3 reads CASSFTGEGEQYF. For the CDR3, the DNA is TGTGCCAGCAGCTTCACCGGGGAGGGCGAGCAGTACTTC.